This T cell receptor (beta chain) originates from a study of blood T cell repertoires in COVID-19. Study-level information: Acute-phase and convalescent COVID-19 samples originated in the United States, Italy and Spain. The cDNA or gDNA used as material had been derived from T cells, B-cell-depleted T cells, or PBMCs.

In the source study's methods: Reference gene primer amplification yielded estimated nucleated cell counts. Libraries were prepared by immunoSEQ multiplex PCR; TCRdb keeps only in-frame clonotypes and omits some of them. From that table come the V and J calls and clone size; the DNA was used to work out D and trimming. Of under 300,000 clones listed, approximately 85% are singletons. The CDR3 covers 14 residues. V gave up 5 bases and J gave up 8 bases; unmatched junction bases: 8. Germline CDR1 is SGHAT and CDR2 is FQNNGV. The sequence derives from a woman in her 70s with acute or convalescent COVID-19. Source material: peripheral blood. The chain combines TRBV11-2 with TRBJ2-3; TRBD1 agrees at 9 bases. DNA for the CDR3: TGTGCCAGCAGCCTCGACAGGGGGAAAGGTACGCAGTATTTT. It codes for CASSLDRGKGTQYF.